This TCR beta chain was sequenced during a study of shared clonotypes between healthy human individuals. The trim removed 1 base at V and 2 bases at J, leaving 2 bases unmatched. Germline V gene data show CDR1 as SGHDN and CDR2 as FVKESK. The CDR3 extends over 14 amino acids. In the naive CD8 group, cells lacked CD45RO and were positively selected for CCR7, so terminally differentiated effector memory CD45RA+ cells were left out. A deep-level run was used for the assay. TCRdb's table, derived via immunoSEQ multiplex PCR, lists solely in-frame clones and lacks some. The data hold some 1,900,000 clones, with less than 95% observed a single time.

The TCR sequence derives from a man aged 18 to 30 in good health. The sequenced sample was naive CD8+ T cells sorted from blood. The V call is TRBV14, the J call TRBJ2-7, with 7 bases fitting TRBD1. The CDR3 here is CASSQVTGPYEQYF. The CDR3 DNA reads TGTGCCAGCAGCCAAGTGACAGGGCCCTACGAGCAGTACTTC.